This TCR beta chain is from a study of Ad26.COV2.S vaccination and SARS-CoV-2 variants. Whole-study findings and limits: Estimates derived from TCR breadth and depth analyses may have underestimated total T cell responses.

Described treatment: around 19 received Ad26.COV2.S at low or high dose, single or two shots; several received placebo; per-sample allocation not given. At day 63 after the first vaccine or placebo injection, samples were drawn. Trimming took 3 bases from V and 5 from J, leaving 18 bases between them. CDR1 is LNHDA, CDR2 SQIVND, per germline (reference sequence). The CDR3 has 16 amino acids. This clone was observed a handful of times. Its specificity is unknown. Profiled with immunoSEQ multiplex PCR; TCRdb holds only in-frame clones, not every one. There are some 640,000 clones in the sample; about 90% occur only once, and approximately 1.5% lies in the top ten.

The sequenced sample was peripheral blood, obtained in a trial of Ad26.COV2.S vaccine versus placebo. The TCR sequence derives from a person aged 18-65 years who received the Ad26.COV2.S COVID-19 vaccine or a placebo. The J gene is TRBJ2-3, the V gene TRBV19; D is unresolved. CDR3 region: CASSISPATARDTQYF. As DNA, the CDR3 is TGTGCCAGTAGTATCAGTCCTGCCACAGCCCGAGATACGCAGTATTTT.